The present T cell receptor beta chain was sequenced within a study of technical replicates of blood from a handful of donors. V was trimmed by 1 base and J by 3 bases, leaving 8 bases between them. Germline V gene lookup returns CDR1 MNHNS and CDR2 SASEGT. The CDR3 runs 14 residues. This clone was seen just once. Sequenced by immunoSEQ multiplex PCR; TCRdb stores in-frame clones only, minus some. The data contain under 85,000 clones, around 86% of them singletons. This receptor was obtained from a human donor in good health. Some clones in this sample may be carry-over from other donors' samples. The gene calls are TRBV6-1 and TRBJ2-3; a weak D match, TRBD2 (5 bases). Sequenced: PBMCs. The CDR3 nucleotides read TGTGCCAGCAGTGAAGGACTATCAACAGATACGCAGTATTTT. The encoded protein is CASSEGLSTDTQYF.